The rows below give T cell receptor beta chains drawn from one sample of a study of CD8 T cells in ankylosing spondylitis. From the 5' RACE reads, TCRdb called clonotypes with MiXCR, one entry per CDR3 protein. The sample records about 140,000 distinct CDR3 sequences, 6% to 8.5% being singletons. Sequenced sample: blood, either unsorted or a sorted T cell fraction (not recorded which). The receptors were gathered from a female donor with ankylosing spondylitis or in good health (not recorded which). The CDR3 runs from the conserved cysteine through the conserved F or W. Fields, in order: V gene, D gene, J gene, clone size, CDR3 DNA, CDR3 protein. The D gene is left open where the match is weak. Size is stated for part of the rows, as once, few or many counts, or as a class when the clone is expanded.

TRBV12-3/TRBV12-4	NA	TRBJ2-5	many	TGTGCCAGCAGTTTAGGGCCTTGGGACAAACTCCAAGAGACCCAGTACTTC	CASSLGPWDKLQETQYF
TRBV7-2	TRBD2	TRBJ2-2	NA	TGTGCCAGCAGCTTAGGCGGACTAGCGAGGGTCGGGGAGCTGTTTTTT	CASSLGGLARVGELFF
TRBV7-9	NA	TRBJ2-1	many	TGTGCCGGACTACGGACAGAATACAATGAGCAGTTCTTC	CAGLRTEYNEQFF
TRBV7-2	NA	TRBJ1-2	many	TGTGCCAGCAGCCCCCCCCGCCCCAGGGAGAAGTATGGCTACACCTTC	CASSPPRPREKYGYTF
TRBV20-1	TRBD2	TRBJ2-5	many	TGCAGTGCTTTGACCCCGGGACTAGCGACTGCTCAGTACTTC	CSALTPGLATAQYF
TRBV7-2	NA	TRBJ2-7	NA	TGTGCCAGCAGCTTAGATCCAGGGGTCAGCGAGCAGTACTTC	CASSLDPGVSEQYF
TRBV27	NA	TRBJ1-2	many	TGTGCCAGCAGGTCCCCAGGGTATGGCTACACCTTC	CASRSPGYGYTF
TRBV4-2	NA	TRBJ2-5	many	TGTGCCAGCAGCCAAGGCGGGTCCCAAGAGACCCAGTACTTC	CASSQGGSQETQYF
TRBV29-1	NA	TRBJ2-3	many	TGCAGCGCCCTGACTAGCACAGATACGCAGTATTTT	CSALTSTDTQYF
TRBV7-2	TRBD1	TRBJ1-6	few	TGTGCCAGCAGCTCAAGACGACAGGGCTATAATTCACCCCTCCACTTT	CASSSRRQGYNSPLHF
TRBV15	NA	TRBJ1-5	many	TGTGCCACCAGCTTCCGGGACAGCAATCAGCCCCAGCATTTT	CATSFRDSNQPQHF
TRBV7-2	NA	TRBJ2-7	many	TGTGCCAGCAGCCGCGCCGAGAGCTACGAGCAGTACTTC	CASSRAESYEQYF
TRBV3-1	NA	TRBJ2-1	many	TGTGCCAGCAGCCAAGGCCAGCGGCCCCGGGATGAGCAGTTCTTC	CASSQGQRPRDEQFF
TRBV18	NA	TRBJ2-7	few	TGTGCCAGCTCCCCCAACCGGGACGAGCGTGATGGGGGGCGAGCTGAGCAGTACTTC	CASSPNRDERDGGRAEQYF
TRBV18	NA	TRBJ1-5	many	TGTGCCAGCTCACCGTCGCGGGGGGAACAGCCCCAGCATTTT	CASSPSRGEQPQHF
TRBV5-1	TRBD1	TRBJ2-3	NA	TGCGCCAGCAGCTTTACAGGGGGCGATGATACGCAGTATTTT	CASSFTGGDDTQYF
TRBV20-1	TRBD1	TRBJ1-1	few	TGCAGTGCCCTAGGACAGGGTAGATACACTGAAGCTTTCTTT	CSALGQGRYTEAFF
TRBV7-8	NA	TRBJ2-2	many	TGTGCCAGCAGCTTAAGGGGGGGTCACACCGGGGAGCTGTTTTTT	CASSLRGGHTGELFF
TRBV20-1	NA	TRBJ2-1	many	TGCAGTGCGACGGGGGTCAGCTCCTACAATGAGCAGTTCTTC	CSATGVSSYNEQFF
TRBV7-3	TRBD1	TRBJ2-2	NA	TGTACCAGCAGCTTAGGGGGCAGCGGGGAGCTGTTTTTT	CTSSLGGSGELFF
TRBV7-9	TRBD1	TRBJ2-7	NA	TGTGCCAGCAGCAACGGACAGGGACAGTACTTC	CASSNGQGQYF